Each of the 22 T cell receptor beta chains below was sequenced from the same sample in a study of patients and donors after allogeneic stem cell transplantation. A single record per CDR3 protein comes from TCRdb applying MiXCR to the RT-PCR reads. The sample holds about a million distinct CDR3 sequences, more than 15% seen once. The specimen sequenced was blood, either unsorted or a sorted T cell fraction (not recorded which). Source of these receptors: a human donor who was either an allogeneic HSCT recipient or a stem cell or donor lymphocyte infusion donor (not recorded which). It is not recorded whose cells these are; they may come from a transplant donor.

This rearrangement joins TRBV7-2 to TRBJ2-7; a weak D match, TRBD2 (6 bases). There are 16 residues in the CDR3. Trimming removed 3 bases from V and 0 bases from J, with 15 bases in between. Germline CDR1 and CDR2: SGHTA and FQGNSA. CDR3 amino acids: CASSFLSGPPSYEQYF. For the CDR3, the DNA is TGTGCCAGCAGCTTCCTTAGCGGTCCTCCCTCCTACGAGCAGTACTTC.

CDR3 bases: TGTGCCAGCAGCCAAGATCCCTACTCTGGAAACACCATATATTTT. Translating it yields CASSQDPYSGNTIYF. The chain links TRBV3-1 to TRBJ1-3; the D is unclear. The CDR3 covers 15 residues. The germline V gene encodes CDR1 LGHDT and CDR2 YNNKEL (reference sequence). With 0 bases removed from V and 0 bases from J, the gap between germline ends came to 6 bases.

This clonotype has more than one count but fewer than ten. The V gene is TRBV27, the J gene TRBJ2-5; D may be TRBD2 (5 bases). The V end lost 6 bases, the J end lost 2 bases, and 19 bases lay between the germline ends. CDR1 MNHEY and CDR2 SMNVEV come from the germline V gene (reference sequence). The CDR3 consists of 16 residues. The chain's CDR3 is CASRRLRTGPQETQYF. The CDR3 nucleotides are TGTGCCAGCAGAAGACTAAGGACTGGCCCTCAAGAGACCCAGTACTTC.

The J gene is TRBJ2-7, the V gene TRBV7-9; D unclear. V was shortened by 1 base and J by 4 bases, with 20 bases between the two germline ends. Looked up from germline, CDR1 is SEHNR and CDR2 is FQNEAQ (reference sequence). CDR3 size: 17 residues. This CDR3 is CASSLVARTNFPYEQYF. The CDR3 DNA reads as TGTGCCAGCAGCTTAGTGGCCCGAACCAATTTTCCGTACGAGCAGTACTTC.

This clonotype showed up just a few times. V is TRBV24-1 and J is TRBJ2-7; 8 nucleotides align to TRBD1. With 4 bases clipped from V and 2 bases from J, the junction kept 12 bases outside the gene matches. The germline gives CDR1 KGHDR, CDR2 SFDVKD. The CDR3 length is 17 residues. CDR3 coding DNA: TGTGCCACCAGTGAACTTGTTAGGGGACAGGACCCCTACGAGCAGTACTTC. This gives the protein CATSELVRGQDPYEQYF.

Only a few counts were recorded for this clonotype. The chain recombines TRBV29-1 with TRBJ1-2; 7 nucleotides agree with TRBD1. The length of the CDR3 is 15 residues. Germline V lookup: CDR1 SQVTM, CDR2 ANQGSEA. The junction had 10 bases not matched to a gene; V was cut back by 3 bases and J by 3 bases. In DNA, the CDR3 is TGCAGCGTTGATTCGGCGCCAGGGGGGGACTATGGCTACACCTTC. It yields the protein CSVDSAPGGDYGYTF.

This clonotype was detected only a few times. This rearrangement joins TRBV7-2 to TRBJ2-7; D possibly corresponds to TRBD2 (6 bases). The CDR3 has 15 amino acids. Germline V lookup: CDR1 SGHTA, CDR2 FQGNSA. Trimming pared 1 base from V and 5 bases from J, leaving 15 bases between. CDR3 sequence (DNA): TGTGCCAGCAGCTTAGTCGGGATGGAGGGAAACGAGCAGTACTTC. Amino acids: CASSLVGMEGNEQYF.

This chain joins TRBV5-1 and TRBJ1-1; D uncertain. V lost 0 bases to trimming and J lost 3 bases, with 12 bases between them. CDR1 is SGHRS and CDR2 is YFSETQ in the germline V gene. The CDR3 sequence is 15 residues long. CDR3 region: CASSLAPGSDTEAFF. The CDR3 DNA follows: TGCGCCAGCAGCTTGGCCCCAGGATCGGACACTGAAGCTTTCTTT.

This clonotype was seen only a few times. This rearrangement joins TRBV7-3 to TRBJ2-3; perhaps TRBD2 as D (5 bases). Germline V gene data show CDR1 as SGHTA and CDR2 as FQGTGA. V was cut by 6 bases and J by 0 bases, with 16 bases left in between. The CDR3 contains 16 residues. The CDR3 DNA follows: TGTGCCAGCAGGCAAAACTCAGGACTGAGCACAGATACGCAGTATTTT. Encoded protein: CASRQNSGLSTDTQYF.

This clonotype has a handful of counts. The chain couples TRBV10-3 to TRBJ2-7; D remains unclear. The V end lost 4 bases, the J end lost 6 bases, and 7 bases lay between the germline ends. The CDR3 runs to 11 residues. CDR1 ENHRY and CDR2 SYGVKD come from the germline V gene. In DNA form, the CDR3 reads TGTGCCATCAGTGGGTCAGGCGAGCAGTACTTC. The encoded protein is CAISGSGEQYF.

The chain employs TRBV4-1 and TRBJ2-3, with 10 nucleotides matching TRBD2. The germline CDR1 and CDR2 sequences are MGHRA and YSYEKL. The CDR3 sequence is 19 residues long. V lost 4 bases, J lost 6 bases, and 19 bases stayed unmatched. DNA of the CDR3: TGCGCCAGCAGCCGACAGGAGGTGTTAGCGGGGGGCCCGCAGGATACGCAGTATTTT. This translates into CASSRQEVLAGGPQDTQYF.

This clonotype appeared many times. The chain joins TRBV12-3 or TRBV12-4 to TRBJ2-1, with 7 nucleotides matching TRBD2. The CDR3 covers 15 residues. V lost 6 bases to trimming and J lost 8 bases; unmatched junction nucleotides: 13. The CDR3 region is CASSLWRGNNDEQFF. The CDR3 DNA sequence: TGTGCCAGCAGCCTCTGGCGGGGGAACAACGATGAGCAGTTCTTC.

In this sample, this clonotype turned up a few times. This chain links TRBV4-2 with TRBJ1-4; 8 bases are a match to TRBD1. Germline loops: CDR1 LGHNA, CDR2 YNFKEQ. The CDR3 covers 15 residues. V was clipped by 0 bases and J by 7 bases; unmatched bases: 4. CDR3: CASSQEGGTGEKLFF. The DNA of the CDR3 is TGTGCCAGCAGCCAAGAGGGCGGGACAGGTGAAAAACTGTTTTTT.

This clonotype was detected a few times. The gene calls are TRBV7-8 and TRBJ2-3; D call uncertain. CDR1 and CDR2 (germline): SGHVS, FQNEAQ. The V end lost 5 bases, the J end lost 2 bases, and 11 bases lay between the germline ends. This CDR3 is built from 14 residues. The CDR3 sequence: CASSVSKPTDTQYF. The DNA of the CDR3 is TGTGCCAGCAGCGTAAGCAAGCCCACAGATACGCAGTATTTT.

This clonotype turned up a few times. The chain's CDR3 is CASSLWATSPVTEAFF. DNA for the CDR3: TGTGCCAGCAGTTTATGGGCGACGTCCCCTGTCACTGAAGCTTTCTTT. The V call is TRBV27, the J call TRBJ1-1; the D is unclear. V was pared by 1 base and J by 4 bases, with 16 bases between. Germline values: CDR1 MNHEY, CDR2 SMNVEV (reference sequence). The CDR3 extends over 16 amino acids.

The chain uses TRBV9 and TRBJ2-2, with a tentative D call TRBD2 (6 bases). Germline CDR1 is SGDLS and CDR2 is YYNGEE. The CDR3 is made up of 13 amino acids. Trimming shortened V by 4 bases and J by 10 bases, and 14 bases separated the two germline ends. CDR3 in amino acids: CASSPWDSSELFF. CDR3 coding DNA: TGTGCCAGCAGCCCCTGGGACTCTTCGGAGCTGTTTTTT.

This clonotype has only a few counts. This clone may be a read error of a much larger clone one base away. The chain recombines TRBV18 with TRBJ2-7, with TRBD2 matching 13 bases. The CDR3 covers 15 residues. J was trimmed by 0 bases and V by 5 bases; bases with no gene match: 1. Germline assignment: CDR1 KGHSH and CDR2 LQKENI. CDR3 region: CASSGLAGDSYEQYF. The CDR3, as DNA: TGTGCCAGCTCAGGACTAGCGGGGGACTCCTACGAGCAGTACTTC.

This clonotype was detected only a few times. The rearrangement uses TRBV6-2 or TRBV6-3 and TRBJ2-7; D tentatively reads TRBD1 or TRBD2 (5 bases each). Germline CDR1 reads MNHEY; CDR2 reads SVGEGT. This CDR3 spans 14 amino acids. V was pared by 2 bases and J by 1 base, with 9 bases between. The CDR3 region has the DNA TGTGCCAGCAGTTACCCGGGACCGTCCTACGAGCAGTACTTC. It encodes CASSYPGPSYEQYF.

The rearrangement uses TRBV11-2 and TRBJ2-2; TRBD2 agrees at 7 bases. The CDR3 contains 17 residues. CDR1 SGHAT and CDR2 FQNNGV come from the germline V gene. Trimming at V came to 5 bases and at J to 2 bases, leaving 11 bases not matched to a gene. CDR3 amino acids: CASSHWLADRNTGELFF. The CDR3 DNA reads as TGTGCCAGCAGCCACTGGCTAGCGGACCGAAACACCGGGGAGCTGTTTTTT.

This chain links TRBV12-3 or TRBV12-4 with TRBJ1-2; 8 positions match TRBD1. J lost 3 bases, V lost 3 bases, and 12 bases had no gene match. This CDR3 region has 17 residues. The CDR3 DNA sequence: TGTGCCAGCAGTTTTTCACAGGGGGGGAGAACTCACTATGGCTACACCTTC. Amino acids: CASSFSQGGRTHYGYTF.

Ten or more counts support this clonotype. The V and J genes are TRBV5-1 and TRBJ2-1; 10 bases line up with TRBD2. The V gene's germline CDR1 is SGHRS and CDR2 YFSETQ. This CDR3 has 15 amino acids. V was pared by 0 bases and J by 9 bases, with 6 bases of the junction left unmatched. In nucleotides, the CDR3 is TGCGCCAGCAGCTTGGTGGGGACTAGCGACAGTGAGCAGTTCTTC. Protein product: CASSLVGTSDSEQFF.

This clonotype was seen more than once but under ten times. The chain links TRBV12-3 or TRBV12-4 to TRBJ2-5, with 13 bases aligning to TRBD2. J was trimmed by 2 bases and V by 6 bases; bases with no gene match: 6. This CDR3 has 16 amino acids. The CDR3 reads CASSKGTSGAQETQYF. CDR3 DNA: TGTGCCAGCAGCAAAGGGACTAGCGGGGCTCAAGAGACCCAGTACTTC.